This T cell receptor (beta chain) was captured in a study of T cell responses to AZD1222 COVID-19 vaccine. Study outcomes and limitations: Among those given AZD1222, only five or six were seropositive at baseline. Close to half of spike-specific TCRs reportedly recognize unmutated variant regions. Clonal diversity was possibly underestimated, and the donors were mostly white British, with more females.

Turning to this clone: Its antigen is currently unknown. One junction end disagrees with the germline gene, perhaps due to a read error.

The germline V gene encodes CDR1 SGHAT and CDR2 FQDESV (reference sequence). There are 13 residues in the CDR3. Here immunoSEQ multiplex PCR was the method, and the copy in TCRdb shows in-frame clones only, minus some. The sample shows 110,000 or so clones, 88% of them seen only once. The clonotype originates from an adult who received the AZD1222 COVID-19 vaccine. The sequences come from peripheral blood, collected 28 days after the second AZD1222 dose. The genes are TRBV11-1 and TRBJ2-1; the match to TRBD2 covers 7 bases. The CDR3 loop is CATSYSGYNEQFF. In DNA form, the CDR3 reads TGTGCCACCAGCTATAGCGGGTACAATGAGCAGTTCTTC.